Below are 6 T cell receptor beta chains sequenced from a single sample in a study of T cell repertoires in cytomegalovirus infection. MiXCR was run by TCRdb on the reads, yielding one entry per CDR3 protein. Of 450,000 to 550,000 distinct CDR3 sequences in the sample, approximately 40% were seen once. These receptors lack a known antigen. This specimen consisted of cultured PBMCs, obtained from culture after CMV antigen stimulation. All receptors derive from a human donor in good health (CMV status not recorded). Some clones in this sample may be carry-over from other donors' samples.

The chain recombines TRBV7-6 with TRBJ2-2; maybe TRBD1 (5 bases). CDR1 is SGHVS and CDR2 is FNYEAQ in the germline V gene. The CDR3 runs to 14 residues. V dropped 10 bases and J dropped 1 base, with 13 bases sitting between them. CDR3 region: CANSGRVNTGELFF. In nucleotides, the CDR3 is TGTGCCAACTCGGGCAGGGTGAACACCGGGGAGCTGTTTTTT.

The chain joins TRBV5-4 to TRBJ2-5; 10 nucleotides agree with TRBD2. Germline assignment: CDR1 SGHNT and CDR2 YYREEE (reference sequence). CDR3 size: 15 residues. After removal of 4 bases from V and 3 bases from J, the junction contained 6 bases not matched to a gene. Written as DNA, the CDR3 is TGTGCCAGCAGCCCCAGCGGGGGGGACAAAGAGACCCAGTACTTC. Amino acid sequence: CASSPSGGDKETQYF.

The V and J genes are TRBV7-2 and TRBJ1-6; TRBD1 agrees at 7 bases. The CDR3 extends over 19 amino acids. From germline, CDR1 is SGHTA and CDR2 FQGNSA. V shed 6 bases, J shed 0 bases, and the junction held 14 bases outside the gene matches. The CDR3 protein is CASRSDRVGPSSYNSPLHF. The CDR3 DNA is TGTGCCAGCAGGTCCGACAGGGTCGGACCAAGCTCCTATAATTCACCCCTCCACTTT.

The chain combines TRBV2 with TRBJ2-7; 7 nucleotides match TRBD1. The CDR3 has 17 residues. V shed 0 bases, J shed 2 bases, and the junction held 10 bases outside the gene matches. Germline CDR1 and CDR2: SNHLY and FYNNEI. The CDR3 protein is CASSEALRDRDAYEQYF. DNA of the CDR3: TGTGCCAGCAGTGAAGCGCTTCGTGACAGGGACGCCTACGAGCAGTACTTC.

Only a few counts were recorded for this clonotype. V is TRBV19 and J is TRBJ1-2; D gene uncertain. V dropped 6 bases and J dropped 4 bases, with 18 bases sitting between them. Looked up from germline, CDR1 is LNHDA and CDR2 is SQIVND (reference sequence). This CDR3 has 15 residues. The CDR3 DNA sequence: TGTGCCAGTAGGCCCTTCCTCGGCGGTCTCTATGGCTACACCTTC. This codes for CASRPFLGGLYGYTF.

The chain links TRBV29-1 to TRBJ2-2; no definite D call. The CDR3 has 11 amino acids. CDR1 is SQVTM, CDR2 ANQGSEA, per germline. The V end was cut by 5 bases, the J end by 6 bases, with 7 bases between. CDR3 loop: CSVQLAGELFF. The CDR3 nucleotides read TGCAGCGTTCAGCTAGCCGGGGAGCTGTTTTTT.